The rows below give T cell receptor beta chains drawn from one sample of a study of shared clonotypes between healthy human individuals. Profiling relied on immunoSEQ multiplex PCR, and the TCRdb table lists in-frame clones only, not all of them. The sample records 190,000 or so clones, 66% being singletons. Sequenced sample: memory CD4+ T cells sorted from blood. The source is a man aged 25-40 years in good health. CDR3s include the opening cysteine and the closing phenylalanine or tryptophan. A D gene is named only where the DNA matches it firmly. Not every row has a clone size; where given, it reads once, few, many or a size class.

CATKDLANHNEQFF	TGTGCCACCAAAGACCTGGCTAACCACAATGAGCAGTTCTTC	-	TRBV18	TRBJ2-1	-
CASSERTSGLGEQFF	TGTGCCAGCAGTGAGAGGACTAGCGGCCTCGGTGAGCAGTTCTTC	TRBD2	TRBV2	TRBJ2-1	-
CSAGQAEAFF	TGCAGTGCCGGACAGGCTGAAGCTTTCTTT	TRBD1	TRBV29-1	TRBJ1-1	few
CASSWTGTGELFF	TGTGCCAGCAGTTGGACAGGGACCGGGGAGCTGTTTTTT	TRBD1	TRBV6-6	TRBJ2-2	-
CASSWDYEETQYF	TGTGCCAGCAGCTGGGACTATGAAGAGACCCAGTACTTC	TRBD2	TRBV5-6	TRBJ2-5	-
CASSWRTSSPGELFF	TGTGCCAGCAGCTGGAGGACTAGCTCTCCCGGGGAGCTGTTTTTT	TRBD2	TRBV11-1	TRBJ2-2	many
CASSVGAEQFF	TGTGCCAGCAGCGTGGGCGCTGAGCAGTTCTTC	-	TRBV9	TRBJ2-1	-
CASSYSPGQDEAFF	TGTGCCAGCAGTTACTCCCCTGGACAGGATGAAGCTTTCTTT	TRBD1	TRBV6-5	TRBJ1-1	-
CASSLAWANLNEQFF	TGTGCCAGCAGCTTGGCCTGGGCAAACCTCAATGAGCAGTTCTTC	-	TRBV5-4	TRBJ2-1	-
CASSVLALANEQFF	TGTGCCAGCTCCGTACTAGCCCTGGCGAATGAGCAGTTCTTC	-	TRBV7-6	TRBJ2-1	-
CSVETDRQQETQYF	TGCAGCGTTGAAACGGACAGGCAACAAGAGACCCAGTACTTC	TRBD1	TRBV29-1	TRBJ2-5	once
CASSRQGNTIYF	TGTGCCAGCAGCCGACAAGGAAACACCATATATTTT	-	TRBV5-8	TRBJ1-3	-
CASSLTGGANIQYF	TGTGCCAGCAGTCTGACAGGGGGCGCTAACATTCAGTACTTC	TRBD1	TRBV2	TRBJ2-4	-
CASSDPSGSSYNEQFF	TGCGCCAGCAGCGACCCTAGCGGCTCCTCCTACAATGAGCAGTTCTTC	TRBD2	TRBV5-1	TRBJ2-1	few
CASSEGLAGAKFHEQFF	TGCGCCAGCAGTGAGGGACTAGCGGGAGCTAAGTTTCATGAGCAGTTCTTC	TRBD2	TRBV10-1	TRBJ2-1	-
CASSSRRQETQYF	TGTGCCAGCAGCTCTCGACGCCAAGAGACCCAGTACTTC	-	TRBV5-4	TRBJ2-5	-
CASSALGTTETQYF	TGTGCCAGCAGCGCACTGGGGACTACGGAGACCCAGTACTTC	TRBD2	TRBV9	TRBJ2-5	-
CASSRQGPDTDTQYF	TGTGCCAGCAGTCGACAGGGCCCAGACACAGATACGCAGTATTTT	TRBD1	TRBV6-5	TRBJ2-3	-
CASSVAPGHTLPEEQYF	TGTGCCAGCAGCGTAGCTCCGGGACATACTCTCCCGGAGGAGCAGTACTTC	-	TRBV9	TRBJ2-7	once
CASSVLGGILDTQYF	TGTGCCAGCAGCGTACTCGGCGGGATCTTGGATACGCAGTATTTT	-	TRBV9	TRBJ2-3	-
CASSFRGSGGYTEAFF	TGCGCCAGCAGCTTTAGGGGCAGTGGGGGATACACTGAAGCTTTCTTT	-	TRBV5-1	TRBJ1-1	-
CASSWGRDLYNEQFF	TGTGCCAGCAGCTGGGGACGGGACCTATACAATGAGCAGTTCTTC	-	TRBV7-8	TRBJ2-1	-
CASSVALAGDYEQFF	TGTGCCAGCAGCGTAGCCTTAGCGGGAGACTATGAGCAGTTCTTC	TRBD2	TRBV9	TRBJ2-1	few
CASTQGGQYYGYTF	TGTGCCTCGACCCAGGGCGGACAATACTATGGCTACACCTTC	-	TRBV7-9	TRBJ1-2	few
CASSLDAGSQYGYTF	TGCGCCAGCAGCTTGGACGCAGGGTCGCAGTATGGCTACACCTTC	-	TRBV5-1	TRBJ1-2	-
CASSFGVNEQFF	TGTGCCAGCAGCTTTGGAGTCAATGAGCAGTTCTTC	-	TRBV7-2	TRBJ2-1	-
CASSQSGTRNYGYTF	TGTGCCAGCTCACAGAGCGGGACAAGAAACTATGGCTACACCTTC	-	TRBV18	TRBJ1-2	many
CASRPAIGGGYGYTF	TGTGCCAGTAGGCCCGCGATCGGGGGTGGGTATGGCTACACCTTC	-	TRBV19	TRBJ1-2	-
CASTGVRASGELFF	TGTGCCAGCACCGGCGTTCGGGCCTCTGGGGAGCTGTTTTTT	-	TRBV9	TRBJ2-2	few
CASSGTGTGNYNEQFF	TGTGCCAGCAGCGGTACCGGGACAGGGAACTACAATGAGCAGTTCTTC	TRBD1	TRBV5-4	TRBJ2-1	-
CASRPGTGGNQPQHF	TGTGCCAGCAGGCCCGGGACAGGGGGCAATCAGCCCCAGCATTTT	TRBD1	TRBV2	TRBJ1-5	-
CASRQALGDTEAFF	TGTGCCAGCAGGCAGGCCCTCGGAGACACTGAAGCTTTCTTT	-	TRBV6-1	TRBJ1-1	-
CASSRSGARETQYF	TGTGCCAGCAGCCGGAGTGGAGCGCGAGAGACCCAGTACTTC	-	TRBV6-5	TRBJ2-5	-
CASSPGAPPFYEQYF	TGTGCCAGCTCACCAGGAGCTCCCCCTTTTTACGAGCAGTACTTC	-	TRBV18	TRBJ2-7	-
CASSLDLAGGPNEQYF	TGTGCCAGCAGCTTAGATCTGGCAGGTGGACCCAACGAGCAGTACTTC	-	TRBV11-3	TRBJ2-7	-
CASSLSPIRGEAFF	TGTGCCAGCAGTTTATCCCCGATAAGGGGTGAAGCTTTCTTT	-	TRBV28	TRBJ1-1	-
CASSSLEMIYNEQFF	TGCGCCAGCAGTTCCTTGGAGATGATCTACAATGAGCAGTTCTTC	-	TRBV5-1	TRBJ2-1	-
CASSVLSSTDTQYF	TGTGCCAGCAGCGTATTGAGCAGCACAGATACGCAGTATTTT	-	TRBV9	TRBJ2-3	many
CASSENRGWSEAFF	TGTGCCAGCAGTGAAAACAGGGGATGGTCTGAAGCTTTCTTT	TRBD1	TRBV6-1	TRBJ1-1	-
CASSYSQGTFF	TGTGCCAGCAGTTACTCACAGGGAACTTTCTTT	-	TRBV6-5	TRBJ1-1	few
CASSPGSYEQYF	TGCGCCAGCAGTCCCGGATCCTACGAGCAGTACTTC	-	TRBV10-1	TRBJ2-7	-
CAWSITSGSRDTQYF	TGTGCCTGGAGTATTACTAGCGGGAGTCGAGATACGCAGTATTTT	TRBD2	TRBV30	TRBJ2-3	once